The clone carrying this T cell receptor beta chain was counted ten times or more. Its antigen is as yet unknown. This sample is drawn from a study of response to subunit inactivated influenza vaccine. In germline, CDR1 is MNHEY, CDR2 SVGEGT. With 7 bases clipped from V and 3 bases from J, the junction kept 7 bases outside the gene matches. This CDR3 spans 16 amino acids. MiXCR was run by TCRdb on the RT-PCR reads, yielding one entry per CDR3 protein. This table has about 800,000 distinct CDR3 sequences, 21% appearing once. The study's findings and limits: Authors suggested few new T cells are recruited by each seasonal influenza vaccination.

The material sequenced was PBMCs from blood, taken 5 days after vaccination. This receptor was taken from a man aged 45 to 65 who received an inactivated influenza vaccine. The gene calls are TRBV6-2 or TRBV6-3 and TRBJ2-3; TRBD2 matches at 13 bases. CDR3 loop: CASITGLAGATDTQYF. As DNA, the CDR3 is TGTGCCAGCATCACCGGACTAGCGGGAGCGACAGATACGCAGTATTTT.